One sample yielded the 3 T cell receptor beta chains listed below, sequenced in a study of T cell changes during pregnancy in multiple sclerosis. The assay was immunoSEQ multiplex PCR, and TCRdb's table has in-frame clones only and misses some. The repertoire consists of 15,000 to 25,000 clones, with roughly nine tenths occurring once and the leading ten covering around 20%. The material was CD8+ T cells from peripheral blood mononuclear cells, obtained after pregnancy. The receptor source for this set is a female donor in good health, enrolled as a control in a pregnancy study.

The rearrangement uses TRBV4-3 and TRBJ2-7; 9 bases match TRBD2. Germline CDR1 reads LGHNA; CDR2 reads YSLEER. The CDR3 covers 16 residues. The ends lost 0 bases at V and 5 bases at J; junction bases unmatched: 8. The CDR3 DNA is TGCGCCAGCAGCCAAGATAGCGGGGGCCTCGGAAACGAGCAGTACTTC. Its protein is CASSQDSGGLGNEQYF.

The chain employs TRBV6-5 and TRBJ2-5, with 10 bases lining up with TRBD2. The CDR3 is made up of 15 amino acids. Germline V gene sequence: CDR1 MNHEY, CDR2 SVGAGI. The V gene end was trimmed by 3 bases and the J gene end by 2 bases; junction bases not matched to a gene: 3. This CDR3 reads CASSYEGLAQETQYF. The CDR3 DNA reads TGTGCCAGCAGTTATGAGGGACTAGCGCAAGAGACCCAGTACTTC.

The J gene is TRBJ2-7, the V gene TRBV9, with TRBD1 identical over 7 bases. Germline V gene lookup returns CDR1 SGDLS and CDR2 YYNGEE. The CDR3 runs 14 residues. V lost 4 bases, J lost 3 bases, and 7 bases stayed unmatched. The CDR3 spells CASSPWDSHYEQYF. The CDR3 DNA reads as TGTGCCAGCAGCCCTTGGGACAGCCACTACGAGCAGTACTTC.